A selection of T cell receptor beta chains follows, all from one sample in a study of OX40 agonist ivuxolimab in advanced cancers. Sequencing was performed with immunoSEQ multiplex PCR; in TCRdb, only in-frame clones are kept and a portion is missing. The sample has 55,000 to 80,000 clones; over 70% are singletons. Material: CD4+ or CD8+ T cells sorted from blood, obtained in a trial of the OX40 agonist ivuxolimab. These TCRs come from an adult with an advanced solid tumor such as melanoma, head and neck, liver or kidney cancer. The CDR3 runs from the conserved cysteine through the conserved F or W. The D gene is left open where the match is weak. Not every row has a clone size; where given, it reads once, few, many or a size class.

d_call | j_call | clone_size | v_call | cdr3_aa | cdr3_nt
NA | TRBJ2-7 | NA | TRBV19 | CASSSLGGPYEQYF | TGTGCCAGTTCGTCTTTGGGGGGCCCCTACGAGCAGTACTTC
NA | TRBJ2-1 | NA | TRBV7-9 | CASSTQVGEQFF | TGTGCCAGCAGCACTCAGGTTGGTGAGCAGTTCTTC
NA | TRBJ1-3 | NA | TRBV5-4 | CASSSGSGQLRSGNTIYF | TGTGCCAGCAGCTCCGGAAGCGGACAGCTCCGCTCTGGAAACACCATATATTTT
TRBD2 | TRBJ2-2 | NA | TRBV4-2 | CASSQGASGRMGTGELFF | TGTGCCAGCAGCCAAGGGGCTAGCGGGAGGATGGGCACCGGGGAGCTGTTTTTT
NA | TRBJ2-2 | NA | TRBV5-1 | CASSWSGNTGELFF | TGCGCCAGCAGCTGGAGCGGTAACACCGGGGAGCTGTTTTTT
NA | TRBJ2-2 | NA | TRBV30 | CAWSTAPNTGELFF | TGTGCCTGGAGTACGGCCCCGAACACCGGGGAGCTGTTTTTT
TRBD2 | TRBJ2-2 | NA | TRBV11-2 | CASSLDIAGELTGELFF | TGTGCCAGCAGCTTAGATATCGCGGGGGAGTTGACCGGGGAGCTGTTTTTT
TRBD1 | TRBJ2-3 | NA | TRBV6-1 | CASKWDREEYF | TGTGCCAGCAAATGGGACAGGGAGGAGTATTTT
NA | TRBJ2-2 | NA | TRBV6-5 | CASSYTDSYTGELFF | TGTGCCAGCAGTTACACAGACTCGTACACCGGGGAGCTGTTTTTT
TRBD2 | TRBJ2-5 | NA | TRBV28 | CASSYLGSGGYQETQYF | TGTGCCAGCAGTTACCTGGGTAGCGGGGGGTATCAAGAGACCCAGTACTTC
TRBD1 | TRBJ2-1 | NA | TRBV7-6 | CASSLVGTGEEFF | TGTGCCAGCAGCTTAGTTGGGACAGGGGAGGAGTTCTTC
TRBD1 | TRBJ1-1 | NA | TRBV28 | CASSLPPGTQGGMNTEAFF | TGTGCCAGCAGTTTACCCCCCGGGACCCAGGGGGGGATGAACACTGAAGCTTTCTTT
TRBD1 | TRBJ1-2 | NA | TRBV28 | CASRPPQGALGGYTF | TGTGCCAGCAGGCCCCCCCAGGGGGCGTTGGGTGGCTACACCTTC
NA | TRBJ2-6 | NA | TRBV4-1 | CASSQGVTTGISGANVLTF | TGCGCCAGCAGCCAAGGAGTCACGACAGGCATCTCTGGGGCCAACGTCCTGACTTTC
TRBD1 | TRBJ2-2 | NA | TRBV30 | CAWSARTGTTGELFF | TGTGCCTGGAGTGCCCGGACAGGGACGACCGGGGAGCTGTTTTTT
TRBD2 | TRBJ2-5 | NA | TRBV28 | CASSRLADPGSGTQYF | TGTGCCAGCAGTCGGCTAGCGGACCCCGGGAGTGGGACCCAGTACTTC
NA | TRBJ2-2 | NA | TRBV7-9 | CASQGDTGELFF | TGTGCCTCTCAGGGAGACACCGGGGAGCTGTTTTTT
NA | TRBJ2-7 | NA | TRBV5-6 | CASSLALGEAVYEQYF | TGTGCCAGCAGCTTGGCGTTGGGGGAGGCCGTCTACGAGCAGTACTTC
TRBD1 | TRBJ2-3 | NA | TRBV2 | CATSTGDYTDTQYF | TGTGCCACTTCGACAGGGGATTACACAGATACGCAGTATTTT
NA | TRBJ1-4 | NA | TRBV6-5 | CASRSGGRNEKLFF | TGTGCCAGCAGGTCGGGGGGAAGAAATGAAAAACTGTTTTTT
NA | TRBJ2-1 | NA | TRBV6-1 | CASSEIGPYNEQFF | TGTGCCAGCAGTGAAATTGGTCCGTACAATGAGCAGTTCTTC
TRBD1 | TRBJ2-5 | NA | TRBV7-3 | CASSDRGPETQYF | TGTGCCAGCAGCGACAGGGGGCCGGAGACCCAGTACTTC
NA | TRBJ1-1 | few | TRBV5-1 | CASKHTDNTEAFF | TGCGCCAGCAAGCATACCGATAACACTGAAGCTTTCTTT
NA | TRBJ2-7 | NA | TRBV6-6 | CASSYGAGLTYEQYF | TGTGCCAGCAGTTACGGGGCGGGGTTAACCTACGAGCAGTACTTC
NA | TRBJ1-1 | once | TRBV5-4 | CASSLDTGRTEAFF | TGTGCCAGCAGCCTTGATACAGGGAGGACTGAAGCTTTCTTT
NA | TRBJ1-4 | NA | TRBV15 | CATSRERSGDVKLFF | TGTGCCACCAGCAGAGAGAGGAGCGGTGACGTAAAACTGTTTTTT
NA | TRBJ2-7 | NA | TRBV28 | CASSFQGTSYEQYF | TGTGCCAGCAGTTTCCAGGGGACCTCCTACGAGCAGTACTTC
NA | TRBJ2-1 | once | TRBV20-1 | CSASYGEQFF | TGCAGTGCTAGTTACGGTGAGCAGTTCTTC
NA | TRBJ1-5 | few | TRBV19 | CASSTTWDSNQPQHF | TGTGCCAGTAGTACTACGTGGGACAGCAATCAGCCCCAGCATTTT
NA | TRBJ1-3 | NA | TRBV21-1 | CASSKGTGKVGNTIYF | TGTGCCAGCAGCAAGGGGACAGGGAAGGTTGGAAACACCATATATTTT
NA | TRBJ2-6 | NA | TRBV5-6 | CASSPLGAFGANVLTF | TGTGCCAGCAGCCCCCTGGGCGCTTTTGGGGCCAACGTCCTGACTTTC
NA | TRBJ1-2 | NA | TRBV5-1 | CASRLEVDGYTF | TGCGCCAGCAGGTTGGAGGTTGATGGCTACACCTTC
NA | TRBJ2-3 | NA | TRBV7-2 | CASSSNRARLTDTQYF | TGTGCCAGCAGCTCCAACAGGGCCAGGCTCACAGATACGCAGTATTTT
NA | TRBJ2-3 | once | TRBV19 | CASSYQATDTQYF | TGTGCCAGTAGTTATCAGGCCACAGATACGCAGTATTTT
NA | TRBJ2-5 | NA | TRBV11-3 | CASSLGGRGGRETQYF | TGTGCCAGCAGCTTAGGGGGCAGGGGCGGTCGAGAGACCCAGTACTTC
TRBD1 | TRBJ1-2 | NA | TRBV10-2 | CASSPGTGGGYTF | TGCGCCAGCAGTCCCGGGACAGGGGGTGGCTACACCTTC
NA | TRBJ2-7 | NA | TRBV28 | CASSPVGNYEQYF | TGTGCCAGCAGTCCCGTAGGGAACTACGAGCAGTACTTC
TRBD1 | TRBJ1-3 | NA | TRBV5-1 | CASSRTGGTGTGNTIYF | TGCGCCAGCAGCCGGACAGGGGGAACCGGAACTGGAAACACCATATATTTT
NA | TRBJ1-3 | NA | TRBV7-8 | CASSLGSGAYGNTIYF | TGTGCCAGCAGCTTAGGATCAGGGGCGTACGGAAACACCATATATTTT
TRBD2 | TRBJ2-7 | NA | TRBV19 | CASRPSGSPTTTYEQYF | TGTGCCAGCAGGCCTAGCGGGAGCCCGACAACCACCTACGAGCAGTACTTC
NA | TRBJ1-6 | NA | TRBV7-2 | CASSLGAGVDSPLHF | TGTGCCAGCAGCTTAGGAGCAGGGGTGGATTCACCCCTCCACTTT